This record covers a single T cell receptor (beta chain). There is no known antigen for this receptor. Base qualities are not at hand, and no much larger clone is one base apart. Counted from cysteine to phenylalanine, this CDR3 has 11 amino acids. The DNA shown is the 33-base CDR3, in frame from base 1. During colonoscopy, one to two pinch biopsies were obtained from the rectum for research purposes. Before the diagnostic colonoscopy, none of the ulcerative colitis patients had been given immunosuppressive medication. Before DNA was isolated, the rectal biopsies underwent proteinase K digestion. The Wizard kit (Promega) was used to extract genomic DNA from blood and intestinal samples. Using the immunoSEQ TRB Survey service, rearranged CDR3 beta regions were amplified from genomic DNA with multiplex V and J primers. Survey-level sequencing depth of up to 500,000 reads per sample was used to keep depth equal across samples. Libraries were purified, pooled and sequenced on Illumina technology. The original pipeline was this. Productive clonality, sample overlap, pairwise scatters, CDR3 beta length, V/D/J gene usage and productiveness were assessed with immunoSEQ online tools. Calculated diversity was defined as the number of unique rearrangements divided by total templates times 100, and Shannon and Simpson indices were additionally computed. Principal component analysis used the R prcomp function and ggbiplot package on Z-score normalized data. Morisita's index was used to quantify the clonal overlap between blood and rectum within each subject. Here the immuneACCESS table is served through TCRdb, limited to in-frame sequences with V and J called. Missing clones are a known gap in these copies; in checked studies unresolved V genes cover under half, and the rest lacks a known reason. V, J and clone size are those of that table, while D and trimming were read from the DNA. The sample table shows about 22,000 clones, and roughly two thirds are seen once. The ten largest make up around 15% of the sample.

This record comes from a study of pediatric ulcerative colitis (dated by TCRdb to between 2019 and 2020). Looking at the study overall: Among the ulcerative colitis patients, over five had pancolitis and two had left-sided colitis, and histology in every patient was consistent with ulcerative colitis. From roughly 9 newly diagnosed, treatment-naive pediatric ulcerative colitis patients and four non-IBD control children, paired blood and rectal samples were collected. The Pediatric Ulcerative Colitis Activity Index classified two patients as having mild disease, several as having moderate disease and three as having acute severe colitis. Study-wide conclusions, independent of this receptor: Two rectal CDR3 clonotypes were detected in all ulcerative colitis patients and were not detected in any of the controls. Because repertoires were derived from total lymphocyte DNA, patterns in rare subsets such as regulatory T cells may not have been reflected. Blood-derived T cells may have been included in the rectal pinch biopsies, particularly in patients with overt colitis. For technical reasons, substantially fewer templates were yielded by the blood samples of two patients, and these blood samples were excluded from blood-rectal overlap analysis. The healthy control group was small, with only four individuals. Autologous blood-rectal clonal overlap was significantly higher in ulcerative colitis patients than in controls, suggesting increased T cell trafficking to inflamed tissue. Rectal repertoire features separated controls, mild-moderate and acute severe colitis patients; acute severe colitis showed reduced rectal diversity due to clonal expansions.

Sequencing was carried out using gut tissue. The chain is assembled from TRBV21-1 and TRBJ1-5; the table's D gene call, TRBD1, was not cross checked with the DNA. TRBV21-1 is classified as a pseudogene. The TCR sequence derives from a boy younger than 18 with severe ulcerative colitis. The CDR3 in this case is CASVINQPQHF. The nucleotides read TGTGCCAGCGTCATCAATCAGCCCCAGCATTTT.